The subject of this entry is one T cell receptor (beta chain). There is no known antigen for this receptor. No much larger clone exists at a distance of one base, and base qualities are not known. CD4+ T cells from unexposed donors were collected before the COVID-19 pandemic (2011-2018). The EasySep CD4+ T cell isolation kit was used to isolate CD4+ T cells once the cultures had run for roughly 10 days. As far as cell numbers permitted, CD4+ T cells from unexposed donors were tested for reactivity against SARS-CoV-2 S and N as well as four spike pools from common cold coronaviruses. Each well held some 1.9 million PBMCs cultured in IMDM containing around 5% human AB serum and around 10 IU/ml IL-2. Half of the culture medium was replaced with fresh IL-2-containing medium on days 3 and 7. Each peptide culture condition was generally run in triplicate replicate wells. Leukapheresis product for the unexposed donors was purchased commercially. PBMCs were isolated from leukapheresis product or whole blood by Ficoll-Paque PLUS gradient centrifugation. PBMCs were either used fresh in the expansion assay or cryopreserved at -140 degrees C. The QIAamp Micro DNA Kit was used to extract genomic DNA from the CD4+ T cells.

This entry comes from a study of CD4 T cells in relation to SARS-CoV-2 and coronaviruses (dated by TCRdb to about 2021). Background for the entire study: In the ViraFEST assay, PBMCs were grown with antigen for approximately ten days, and TCR beta CDR3s were then sequenced to identify antigen-specific clonal expansions. An HIV-1 Nef peptide pool or a no-peptide culture served as the negative reference condition. Using patient-derived lymphoblastoid cell lines, the shared crossreactive spike epitopes were mapped to their HLA restriction. Memory CD4+ T cell crossreactivity between SARS-CoV-2 and common cold coronavirus spike proteins was assessed at the TCR clonotype level in the study. The Adaptive Biotechnologies TCR-sequencing kit was used to sequence samples from three pre-COVID donors and the naive versus memory experiments, while other data came from Illumina-based sequencing. Expansion assays from other donors in the study were sequenced with a different, Illumina-based TCR-beta assay.

On the study overall, not on this receptor specifically: Because no donor provided both pre-pandemic and post-infection samples, tracing the source of pre-existing responses was limited. Crossreactive clones showed significantly weaker SARS-CoV-2-driven expansion than monoreactive clones, consistent with antigenic imprinting. In about 71% of donors, memory CD4+ clonotypes turned up that crossrecognized SARS-CoV-2 and at least one common cold coronavirus spike. Small numbers of patients and of tested TCRs were a limitation of the study. Because the crossreactivity analysis focused on spike protein, crossreactivity against other viral proteins was not assessed.

The CDR1 and CDR2 encoded by the germline V gene (reference sequence) are DFQATT and SNEGSKA. V is pared back by 4 bases and J by 8 bases, with 8 bases lying between the germline termini. The CDR3 runs 11 amino acids, cysteine and phenylalanine included. Of all the DNA, just the CDR3 is kept, 33 bases in frame from base 1. Library preparation used the immunoSEQ multiplex PCR assay. From the authors' description of their analysis: During preprocessing, nonproductive sequences were discarded, as were any CDR3s that did not begin with C, did not end with F or W, or were shorter than 7 amino acids. The MANAFEST web app was used to call antigen-specific clonotypes on the basis of expansion compared with the reference and with other culture wells. To be counted as positive, a clone had to show significant expansion compared with the reference culture, at an FDR below 0.05, in 2 of 3 replicate wells. For a clone to be considered positive, significant expansion relative to all other tandem wells and an odds ratio above 5 were also required. CDR3 homology was measured as pairwise Levenshtein distance, computed with the stringdist R package after trimming three terminal residues from each end. In TCRdb, the immuneACCESS table is reduced to in-frame sequences with V and J assigned. These tables do not hold every clone; where another copy was compared, an unresolved V gene accounts for under half, and the others remain unexplained. D and trimming were read from the DNA, whereas the V and J calls and clone size are those reported in that table. This sample is represented by 26,000 or so clones; roughly four fifths of them were singletons. Together, the top ten hold 18% of the sample.

The sequence came from a human donor in good health. Recombination joined TRBV20-1 with TRBJ1-4; the D segment could be TRBD1, given 5 matching bases. The sequenced sample consisted of CD4+ T cells from PBMCs, cultured in vitro. The nucleotide sequence is TGCAGTGCTAATTGGGACGAAAAACTGTTTTTT. Its amino acids are CSANWDEKLFF.